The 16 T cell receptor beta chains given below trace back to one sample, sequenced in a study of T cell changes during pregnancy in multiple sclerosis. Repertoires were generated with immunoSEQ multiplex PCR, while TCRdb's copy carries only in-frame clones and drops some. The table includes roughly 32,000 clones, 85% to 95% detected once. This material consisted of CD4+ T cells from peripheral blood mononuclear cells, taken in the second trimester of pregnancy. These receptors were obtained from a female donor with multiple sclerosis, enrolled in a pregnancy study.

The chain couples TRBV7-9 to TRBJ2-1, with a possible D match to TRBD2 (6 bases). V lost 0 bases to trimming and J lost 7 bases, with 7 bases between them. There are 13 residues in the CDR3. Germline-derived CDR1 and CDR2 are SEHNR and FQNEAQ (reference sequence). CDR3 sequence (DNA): TGTGCCAGCAGCTTAGCGGGAGGAAATGAGCAGTTCTTC. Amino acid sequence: CASSLAGGNEQFF.

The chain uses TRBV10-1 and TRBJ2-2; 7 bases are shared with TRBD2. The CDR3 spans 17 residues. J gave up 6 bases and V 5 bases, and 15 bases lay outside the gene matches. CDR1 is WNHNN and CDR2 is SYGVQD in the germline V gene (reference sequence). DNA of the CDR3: TGCGCCAGCAGTTGGCGTCGGGGCGGGAGTTCGGCCGGGGAGCTGTTTTTT. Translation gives CASSWRRGGSSAGELFF.

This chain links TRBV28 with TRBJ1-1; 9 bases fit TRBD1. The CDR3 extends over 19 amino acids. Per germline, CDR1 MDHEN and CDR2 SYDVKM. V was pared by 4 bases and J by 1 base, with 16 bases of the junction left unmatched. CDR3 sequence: CASSSPLTQGAKPNTEAFF. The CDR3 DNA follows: TGTGCCAGCAGTTCCCCCCTTACACAGGGGGCTAAGCCGAACACTGAAGCTTTCTTT. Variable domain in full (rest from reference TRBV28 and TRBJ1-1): DVKVTQSSRYLVKRTGEKVFLECVQDMDHENMFWYRQDPGLGLRLIYFSYDVKMKEKGDIPEGYSVSREKKERFSLILESASTNQTSMYLCASSSPLTQGAKPNTEAFFGQGTRLTVV.

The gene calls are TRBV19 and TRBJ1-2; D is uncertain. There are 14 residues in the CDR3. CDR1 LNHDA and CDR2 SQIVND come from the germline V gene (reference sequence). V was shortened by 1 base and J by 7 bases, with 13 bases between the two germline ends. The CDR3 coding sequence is TGTGCCAGTAGTATAGCCTTCGGTGATGCTGGCTACACCTTC. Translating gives CASSIAFGDAGYTF.

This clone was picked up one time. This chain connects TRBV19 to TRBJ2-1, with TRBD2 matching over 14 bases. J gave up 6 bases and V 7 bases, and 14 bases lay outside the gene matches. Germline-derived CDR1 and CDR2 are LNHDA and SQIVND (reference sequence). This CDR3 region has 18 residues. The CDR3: CASTITPRLAGGVNEQFF. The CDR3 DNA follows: TGTGCCAGTACCATAACCCCTCGACTAGCGGGAGGGGTCAATGAGCAGTTCTTC.

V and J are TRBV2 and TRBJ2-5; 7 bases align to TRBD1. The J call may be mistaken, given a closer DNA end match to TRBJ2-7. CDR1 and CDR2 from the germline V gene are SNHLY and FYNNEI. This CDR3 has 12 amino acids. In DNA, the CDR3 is TGTGCCAGCACGCAGGGGGCCTACGAGCAGTACTTC. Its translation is CASTQGAYEQYF.

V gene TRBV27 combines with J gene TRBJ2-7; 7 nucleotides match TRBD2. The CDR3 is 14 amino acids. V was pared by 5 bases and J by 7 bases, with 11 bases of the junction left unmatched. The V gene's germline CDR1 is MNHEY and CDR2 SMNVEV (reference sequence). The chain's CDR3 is CASSEAGPGGEQYF. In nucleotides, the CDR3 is TGTGCCAGCAGTGAAGCGGGTCCCGGGGGGGAGCAGTACTTC.

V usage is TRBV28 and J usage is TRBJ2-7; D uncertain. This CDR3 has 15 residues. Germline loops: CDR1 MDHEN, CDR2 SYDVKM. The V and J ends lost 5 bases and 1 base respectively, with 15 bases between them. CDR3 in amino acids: CASSPRIPRSYEQYF. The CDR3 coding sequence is TGTGCCAGCAGTCCCCGTATCCCGCGGTCCTACGAGCAGTACTTC.

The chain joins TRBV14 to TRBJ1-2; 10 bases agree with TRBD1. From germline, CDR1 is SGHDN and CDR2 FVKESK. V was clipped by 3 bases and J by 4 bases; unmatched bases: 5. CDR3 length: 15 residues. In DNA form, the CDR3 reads TGTGCCAGCAGCCAGGGACAGGGGCGTAGCTATGGCTACACCTTC. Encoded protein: CASSQGQGRSYGYTF.

The CDR3 loop reads CASSLRLAGIETQYF. The DNA of the CDR3 is TGCGCCAGCAGCTTGCGACTAGCCGGTATCGAGACCCAGTACTTC. The chain recombines TRBV5-1 with TRBJ2-5; 7 bases line up with TRBD2. The CDR3 sequence is 15 residues long. V lost 1 base to trimming and J lost 5 bases; unmatched junction nucleotides: 8. Germline assignment: CDR1 SGHRS and CDR2 YFSETQ.

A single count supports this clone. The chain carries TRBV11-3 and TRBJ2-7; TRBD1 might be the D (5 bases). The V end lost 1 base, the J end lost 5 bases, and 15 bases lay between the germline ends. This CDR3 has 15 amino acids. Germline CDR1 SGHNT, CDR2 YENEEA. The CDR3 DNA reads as TGTGCCAGCAGCTTAGGGGGCGGATCGACCCACGAGCAGTACTTC. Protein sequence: CASSLGGGSTHEQYF.

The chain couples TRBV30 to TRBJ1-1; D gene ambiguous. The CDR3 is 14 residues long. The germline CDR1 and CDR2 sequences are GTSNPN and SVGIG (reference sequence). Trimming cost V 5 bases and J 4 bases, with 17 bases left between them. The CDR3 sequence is CAWEVGGWPTEAFF. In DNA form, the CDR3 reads TGTGCCTGGGAAGTAGGAGGGTGGCCCACTGAAGCTTTCTTT.

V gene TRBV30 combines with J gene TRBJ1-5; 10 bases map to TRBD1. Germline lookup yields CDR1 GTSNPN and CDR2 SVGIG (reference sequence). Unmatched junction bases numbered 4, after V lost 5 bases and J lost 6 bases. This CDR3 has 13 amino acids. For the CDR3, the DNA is TGTGCCTGGGGCGGACAGGGGGGTCAGCCCCAGCATTTT. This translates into CAWGGQGGQPQHF. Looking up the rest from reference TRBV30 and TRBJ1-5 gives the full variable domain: SQTIHQWPATLVQPVGSPLSLECTVEGTSNPNLYWYRQAAGRGLQLLFYSVGIGQISSEVPQNLSASRPQDRQFILSSKKLLLSDSGFYLCAWGGQGGQPQHFGDGTRLSIL.

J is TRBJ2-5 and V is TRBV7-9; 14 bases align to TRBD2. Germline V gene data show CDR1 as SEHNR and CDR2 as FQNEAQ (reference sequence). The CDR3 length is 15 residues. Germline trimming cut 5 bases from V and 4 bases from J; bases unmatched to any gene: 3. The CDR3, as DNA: TGTGCCAGCAGCCTAGGACTAGCGGGAGGAGAGACCCAGTACTTC. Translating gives CASSLGLAGGETQYF.

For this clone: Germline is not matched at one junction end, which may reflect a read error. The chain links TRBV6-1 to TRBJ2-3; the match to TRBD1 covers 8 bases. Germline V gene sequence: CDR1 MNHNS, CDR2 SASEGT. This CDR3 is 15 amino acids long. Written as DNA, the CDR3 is TGTGCCAGCAGTGATCGGGACAGGCGCACTGATACGCAGTATTTT. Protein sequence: CASSDRDRRTDTQYF.

The CDR3 loop reads CASSLTSGRYEQYF. The CDR3 DNA reads as TGTGCCAGCAGCCTGACTAGCGGGAGATACGAGCAGTACTTC. V gene TRBV7-9 combines with J gene TRBJ2-7, with 12 bases fitting TRBD2. The CDR3 extends over 14 amino acids. Germline CDR1 reads SEHNR; CDR2 reads FQNEAQ (reference sequence). The ends lost 5 bases at V and 4 bases at J; junction bases unmatched: 3.